Presented here are 10 T cell receptor beta chains from one specimen sequenced in a study of blood T cells in healthy people across ages. The second PCR ran about 6 to 11 cycles with a sample-barcoded 5' primer and J-beta primers. TCRdb re-called the 5' RACE reads with MiXCR, one entry per CDR3 protein. The repertoire holds roughly 700,000 distinct CDR3 sequences, with roughly 25% as singletons. These records were also assigned to another study, of T cells of mothers and their children.

The sample taken for sequencing was blood. The receptors shown here come from a boy aged 5-17 years in good health.

The V gene is TRBV7-2, the J gene TRBJ2-1; 10 bases are a match to TRBD1. This CDR3 spans 15 amino acids. V was pared by 4 bases and J by 2 bases, with 2 bases of the junction left unmatched. Germline CDR1 reads SGHTA; CDR2 reads FQGNSA. The CDR3, as DNA: TGTGCCAGCAGCTGGGACAGGGGACCCTACAATGAGCAGTTCTTC. It yields the protein CASSWDRGPYNEQFF.

The DNA of the CDR3 is TGTGCCAGCAGCAAAGGAGGGACGGAGCAGTGCTTC. Amino acids: CASSKGGTEQCF. The J gene is TRBJ2-5, the V gene TRBV21-1; TRBD1 is the table's D call and was not checked against the DNA. TRBV21-1 is recorded as a pseudogene. The CDR3 is made up of 12 amino acids.

This clonotype has only a few counts. This chain links TRBV6-5 with TRBJ2-1; D is ambiguous. In germline, CDR1 is MNHEY, CDR2 SVGAGI. CDR3 length: 15 residues. The V gene lost 6 bases and the J gene lost 0 bases, with 12 bases spanning the gap. In DNA, the CDR3 is TGTGCCAGCAGCCCGCCTTCGGGCTCCTACAATGAGCAGTTCTTC. Amino acid sequence: CASSPPSGSYNEQFF.

The table lists this clonotype with a few counts. The CDR3 sequence: CASSPTLGLGYTF. Here the CDR3 DNA reads TGTGCCAGCAGCCCCACGTTAGGGCTTGGCTACACCTTC. The J gene is TRBJ1-2, the V gene TRBV27; no clear D. From germline, CDR1 is MNHEY and CDR2 SMNVEV (reference sequence). V lost 6 bases and J 7 bases, leaving 15 bases between the germline ends. This CDR3 has 13 amino acids.

Worth noting for this clonotype: A much more abundant neighbour one base away suggests this may be a read error. V and J are TRBV20-1 and TRBJ2-5; tentatively, D is TRBD1 or TRBD2 (5 bases each). The CDR3 consists of 14 residues. CDR1 is DFQATT, CDR2 SNEGSKA, per germline (reference sequence). The CDR3 nucleotides are TGCAGTGCCCGCGGATGGGGGAGACAAGAGACCCAGAACTTC. This gives the protein CSARGWGRQETQNF.

The chain joins TRBV25-1 to TRBJ2-5; D might be TRBD1 (6 bases). This CDR3 is built from 15 residues. Germline V lookup: CDR1 MGHDK, CDR2 SYGVNS. V lost 3 bases, J lost 4 bases, and 15 bases lay in between. CDR3 sequence (DNA): TGTGCCAGCAGTGAGCACGGACAGAGGCGAGAGACCCAGTACTTC. It encodes CASSEHGQRRETQYF.

This clonotype was picked up a small number of times. CDR3 region: CSASGRDVKNIQYF. CDR3 nucleotides: TGCAGTGCTAGTGGCAGGGACGTCAAAAACATTCAGTACTTC. V usage is TRBV20-1 and J usage is TRBJ2-4; D is tentatively TRBD1 or TRBD2 (5 bases each). CDR1 and CDR2 (germline): DFQATT, SNEGSKA (reference sequence). Trimming stripped 3 bases from V and 3 bases from J, with 12 bases between. This CDR3 spans 14 amino acids.

This clonotype was seen more than once but under ten times. This chain uses TRBV6-5 with TRBJ1-3; D remains ambiguous. V was cut by 7 bases and J by 4 bases, with 11 bases left in between. Germline V gene data show CDR1 as MNHEY and CDR2 as SVGAGI. The CDR3 extends over 13 amino acids. CDR3 nucleotide sequence: TGTGCCAGCATCAACCCGGGGGGAAACACCATATATTTT. Residues: CASINPGGNTIYF.

This clonotype was detected only a few times. In DNA form, the CDR3 reads TGCGCCAGCAGCCAAGGACTAGCGGGGACAGGGGAGCAGTACTTC. This encodes CASSQGLAGTGEQYF. The gene calls are TRBV4-3 and TRBJ2-7; 11 nucleotides line up with TRBD2. V lost 1 base and J lost 7; bases outside the gene matches: 6. This CDR3 contains 15 residues. Looked up from germline, CDR1 is LGHNA and CDR2 is YSLEER.

V and J are TRBV6-5 and TRBJ2-1, with D maybe TRBD1 (5 bases). V was shortened by 0 bases and J by 8 bases, with 14 bases between the two germline ends. CDR1 and CDR2 (germline): MNHEY, SVGAGI. The CDR3 loop spans 15 amino acids. As DNA, the CDR3 is TGTGCCAGCAGTTACTCTGGGCAGGGCCTGGATGAGCAGTTCTTC. The encoded protein is CASSYSGQGLDEQFF.